One and the same sample provided the 15 T cell receptor beta chains below, sequenced in a study of beta chain features in type 1 diabetes (dated 2018 in TCRdb). Receptor libraries were prepared by the immunoSEQ multiplex PCR assay. All of the isolated RNA was reverse transcribed with the High Capacity cDNA Reverse Transcription Kit, so expressed TCRB transcripts were sequenced. Held by TCRdb, this immuneACCESS table contains in-frame sequences only and omits some clones. Under half of the omission traces to an unresolved V gene where checked; the cause of the rest is unknown. This sample comprises roughly 140,000 clones, less than 9% of them detected only once. The ten largest clones take up around 1.3% of the sample. Material for sequencing was central memory CD4+ T cells from blood. The receptors derive from a woman in her 30s in good health.

The chain employs TRBV7-9 and TRBJ2-7, with 8 bases aligning to TRBD2. Germline-derived CDR1 and CDR2 are SEHNR and FQNEAQ (reference sequence). V lost 5 bases, J lost 3 bases, and 6 bases stayed unmatched. CDR3 length: 14 residues. In DNA form, the CDR3 reads TGTGCCAGCAGCCCCCAAACTAGCGGCTACGAGCAGTACTTC. It yields the protein CASSPQTSGYEQYF.

This clone has a handful of counts. The chain employs TRBV30 and TRBJ2-7; TRBD2 might be the D (5 bases). Germline V gene data show CDR1 as GTSNPN and CDR2 as SVGIG (reference sequence). V was cut by 3 bases and J by 1 base, with 7 bases left in between. CDR3 length equals 12 residues. The CDR3 region is CAWRRASYEQYF. The DNA of the CDR3 is TGTGCCTGGAGGAGGGCTTCCTACGAGCAGTACTTC.

This clone was picked up a small number of times. The chain recombines TRBV5-1 with TRBJ1-4; 9 nucleotides align to TRBD1. CDR1 is SGHRS, CDR2 YFSETQ, per germline. V dropped 3 bases and J dropped 8; count of bases not matched to a gene: 8. The CDR3 is 15 residues long. The CDR3 loop is CASSSGQGFGEKLFF. In nucleotides, the CDR3 is TGCGCCAGCAGCTCCGGACAGGGGTTTGGAGAAAAACTGTTTTTT.

J is TRBJ1-2 and V is TRBV18; D may be TRBD1 (6 bases). V gave up 3 bases and J gave up 0 bases, with 11 bases separating them. This CDR3 region has 15 residues. Germline V gives CDR1 KGHSH, CDR2 LQKENI. The CDR3 DNA reads TGTGCCAGCTCACCTACAGGGTCCACTAACTATGGCTACACCTTC. Translation: CASSPTGSTNYGYTF.

This chain uses TRBV7-8 with TRBJ1-2; 7 nucleotides agree with TRBD1. This CDR3 has 13 residues. Unmatched junction bases numbered 4, after V lost 5 bases and J lost 4 bases. Germline V gene data show CDR1 as SGHVS and CDR2 as FQNEAQ. CDR3 protein: CASSVGQFYGYTF. The CDR3 DNA reads as TGTGCCAGCAGCGTGGGACAGTTCTATGGCTACACCTTC.

Comment on this clone: Other DNA sequences of this sample code for an identical CDR3. The V gene is TRBV18, the J gene TRBJ2-5; weak D call: TRBD1 (5 bases). Trimming stripped 3 bases from V and 4 bases from J, with 9 bases between. This CDR3 spans 13 amino acids. Germline V gene sequence: CDR1 KGHSH, CDR2 LQKENI. The CDR3 loop reads CASSPGQGETQYF. CDR3 bases: TGTGCCAGCTCACCCGGCCAGGGAGAGACCCAGTACTTC.

This clone was counted only a few times. The genes are TRBV2 and TRBJ1-2; D remains unclear. Germline V CDR1 and CDR2: SNHLY, FYNNEI. This CDR3 is 12 amino acids long. The V end lost 4 bases, the J end lost 4 bases, and 7 bases lay between the germline ends. CDR3 protein: CASSATGYGYTF. CDR3 coding DNA: TGTGCCAGCAGTGCAACGGGCTATGGCTACACCTTC.

The chain uses TRBV19 and TRBJ1-5, with D uncertain. CDR1 and CDR2 (germline): LNHDA, SQIVND (reference sequence). This CDR3 contains 15 residues. Trimming took off 5 bases at V and 4 bases at J, with 15 bases between the two ends. DNA for the CDR3: TGTGCCAGTAGTCCGAGGGAAATACGGAATCAGCCCCAGCATTTT. Residues: CASSPREIRNQPQHF.

This clone was recorded at least ten times. The V call is TRBV28, the J call TRBJ2-7; no definite D call. V lost 3 bases and J 0 bases, leaving 6 bases between the germline ends. This CDR3 region has 13 residues. Per germline, CDR1 MDHEN and CDR2 SYDVKM. CDR3 DNA sequence: TGTGCCAGCAGTTTCCAGAACTCCTACGAGCAGTACTTC. This codes for CASSFQNSYEQYF.

The table lists this clone with many counts. The chain recombines TRBV7-9 with TRBJ2-1; D ambiguous. The CDR3 consists of 13 residues. Trimming shortened V by 0 bases and J by 15 bases, and 15 bases separated the two germline ends. The germline gives CDR1 SEHNR, CDR2 FQNEAQ (reference sequence). CDR3 region: CASSLALSSLPFF. DNA of the CDR3: TGTGCCAGCAGCTTAGCGCTCTCCAGTCTGCCGTTCTTC.

The chain couples TRBV7-9 to TRBJ2-7; D possibly corresponds to TRBD1 (6 bases). V lost 5 bases, J lost 2 bases, and 13 bases lay in between. Germline assignment: CDR1 SEHNR and CDR2 FQNEAQ (reference sequence). The CDR3 sequence is 14 residues long. The CDR3 sequence is CASSNNRAPYEQYF. The CDR3, as DNA: TGTGCCAGCAGCAACAACAGGGCTCCCTACGAGCAGTACTTC.

This clone was seen at least ten times. This rearrangement joins TRBV4-2 to TRBJ2-4, with TRBD2 matching over 7 bases. The V gene end was trimmed by 2 bases and the J gene end by 6 bases; junction bases not matched to a gene: 7. Germline CDR1 and CDR2: LGHNA and YNFKEQ. The CDR3 loop spans 15 amino acids. The CDR3: CASSQLLASLNIQYF. CDR3 bases: TGTGCCAGCAGCCAACTACTAGCGTCACTAAACATTCAGTACTTC.

There are a few counts of this clone. The chain has TRBV19 and TRBJ2-1, with D perhaps TRBD2 (6 bases). V was pared by 5 bases and J by 4 bases, with 12 bases between. Per germline, CDR1 LNHDA and CDR2 SQIVND (reference sequence). The CDR3 consists of 14 residues. Written as DNA, the CDR3 is TGTGCCAGTAGTCCAGCGGGCCTATACAATGAGCAGTTCTTC. It encodes CASSPAGLYNEQFF.

A few counts support this clone. This chain's CDR3 is CASRGAQTQETQYF. DNA for the CDR3: TGCGCCAGCAGAGGGGCACAGACCCAAGAGACCCAGTACTTC. The genes are TRBV5-1 and TRBJ2-5, with a tentative D call TRBD1 (5 bases). The V and J ends lost 5 bases and 1 base respectively, with 12 bases between them. CDR1 is SGHRS, CDR2 YFSETQ, per germline. The CDR3 runs 14 residues.

This clone was counted between two and nine times. The chain employs TRBV2 and TRBJ1-6; D may be TRBD1 (6 bases). The CDR3 is 14 residues long. Trimming removed 7 bases at V and 7 bases at J, with 14 bases between. CDR1 is SNHLY, CDR2 FYNNEI, per germline. Written as DNA, the CDR3 is TGTGCCAGCACCGCACAGGGTACGAATTCACCCCTCCACTTT. Translated, it gives CASTAQGTNSPLHF.